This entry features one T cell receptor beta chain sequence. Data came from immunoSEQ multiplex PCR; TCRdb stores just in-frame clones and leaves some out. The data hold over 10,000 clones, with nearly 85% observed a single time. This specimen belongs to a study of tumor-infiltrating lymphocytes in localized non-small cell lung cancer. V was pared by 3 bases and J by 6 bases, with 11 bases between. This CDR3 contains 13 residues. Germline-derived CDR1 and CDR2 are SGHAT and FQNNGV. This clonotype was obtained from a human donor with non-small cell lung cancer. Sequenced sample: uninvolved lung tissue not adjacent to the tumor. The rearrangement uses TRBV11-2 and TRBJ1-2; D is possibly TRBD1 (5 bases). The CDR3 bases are TGTGCCAGCAGCTTTTCGGGGGAAAATGGCTACACCTTC. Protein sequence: CASSFSGENGYTF.